These T cell receptor beta chains were read from a single sample in a study of blood T cell repertoires in COVID-19. Data came from immunoSEQ multiplex PCR; TCRdb stores just in-frame clones and leaves some out. The sample yields under 250,000 clones, over 70% seen once. Sequences were obtained from peripheral blood. The source is a man between 35 and 55 years old with active or convalescent COVID-19. Both conserved end residues are part of each CDR3. D genes are given only for firm matches. Not all rows give a size; the values are once, few, many and, for expanded clones, a class.

clone_size j_call v_call d_call cdr3_aa cdr3_nt
NA TRBJ2-5 TRBV5-1 TRBD1 CASSLGGQQETQYF TGCGCCAGCAGCTTGGGGGGACAGCAAGAGACCCAGTACTTC
NA TRBJ1-1 TRBV18 TRBD1 CASSPFSGTGGGMNTEAFF TGTGCCAGCTCACCTTTTTCCGGGACAGGGGGCGGCATGAACACTGAAGCTTTCTTT
NA TRBJ1-2 TRBV6-6 NA CASTGVGALYGYTF TGTGCCAGCACTGGGGTAGGGGCGCTCTATGGCTACACCTTC
NA TRBJ1-4 TRBV30 NA CAWSVGWQGNEKLFF TGTGCCTGGAGTGTAGGTTGGCAGGGGAATGAAAAACTGTTTTTT
NA TRBJ2-2 TRBV3-1/TRBV3-2 NA CASSQGGAGELFF TGTGCCAGCAGCCAAGGGGGGGCCGGGGAGCTGTTTTTT
NA TRBJ2-1 TRBV7-3 TRBD2 CASSLQAGGVDEQFF TGTGCCAGCAGCTTACAGGCGGGAGGGGTAGATGAGCAGTTCTTC
NA TRBJ2-5 TRBV7-2 NA CASSSSSLGGETQYF TGTGCCAGCAGCTCTTCCTCCTTAGGGGGTGAGACCCAGTACTTC
NA TRBJ2-5 TRBV5-1 TRBD2 CASSLGLAGGQETQYF TGCGCCAGCAGCTTGGGACTAGCGGGAGGGCAAGAGACCCAGTACTTC
NA TRBJ1-6 TRBV3-1/TRBV3-2 NA CASSQVGQIRYNSPLHF TGTGCCAGCAGCCAAGTTGGACAGATTAGATATAATTCACCCCTCCACTTT
once TRBJ2-7 TRBV2 NA CASSEAPTGVARGEQCF TGTGCCAGCAGTGAAGCGCCTACGGGGGTAGCGCGCGGTGAGCAGTGCTTC
NA TRBJ2-7 TRBV11-2 TRBD2 CASSQTSGRFYEQYF TGTGCCAGCAGTCAAACTAGCGGGAGGTTTTACGAGCAGTACTTC
NA TRBJ2-7 TRBV28 TRBD1 CASTRTGGLMYEQYF TGTGCCAGCACTCGGACAGGGGGCTTAATGTACGAGCAGTACTTC
once TRBJ1-4 TRBV11-2 TRBD1 CASSSMGQVLEKLFF TGTGCCAGCAGCTCTATGGGACAGGTCTTAGAAAAACTGTTTTTT
few TRBJ2-7 TRBV28 NA CASSFIGAYEQYF TGTGCCAGCAGTTTCATAGGGGCCTACGAGCAGTACTTC
NA TRBJ1-4 TRBV5-1 NA CASSLPGSTNEKLFF TGCGCCAGCAGCTTGCCGGGTTCAACTAATGAAAAACTGTTTTTT
NA TRBJ1-4 TRBV30 NA CAWSVQTNEKLFF TGTGCCTGGAGTGTACAGACTAATGAAAAACTGTTTTTT
NA TRBJ1-6 TRBV12-3/TRBV12-4 NA CASSPDRNSPLHF TGTGCCAGCAGTCCGGACAGAAATTCACCCCTCCACTTT
NA TRBJ1-1 TRBV25-1 NA CASSRTGNTEAFF TGTGCCAGCAGTAGAACAGGTAACACTGAAGCTTTCTTT
NA TRBJ2-5 TRBV7-6 NA CASSPGGLTSETQYF TGTGCCAGCAGCCCAGGGGGACTCACCTCGGAGACCCAGTACTTC
NA TRBJ2-5 TRBV19 NA CASSMEWSSKETQYF TGTGCCAGTAGTATGGAGTGGTCTTCAAAAGAGACCCAGTACTTC
NA TRBJ1-1 TRBV7-3 NA CASSLSPGTSHRDQNTEAFF TGTGCCAGCAGCTTATCCCCGGGGACGTCACACAGGGACCAGAACACTGAAGCTTTCTTT
once TRBJ2-1 TRBV5-1 TRBD2 CASSPQVAGGGSEQFF TGCGCCAGCAGCCCTCAAGTAGCGGGAGGTGGGAGTGAGCAGTTCTTC
NA TRBJ2-3 TRBV15 TRBD2 CATSLAGGDTQYF TGTGCCACCAGTCTAGCGGGAGGTGATACGCAGTATTTT
once TRBJ1-1 TRBV6-5 NA CASRQSGTLNTEAFF TGTGCCAGCAGGCAGTCTGGGACTTTGAACACTGAAGCTTTCTTT
NA TRBJ1-1 TRBV18 NA CASSPRTENTEAFF TGTGCCAGCTCACCAAGAACAGAGAACACTGAAGCTTTCTTT
NA TRBJ2-7 TRBV30 TRBD1 CAWGQAYEQYF TGTGCCTGGGGACAGGCCTACGAGCAGTACTTC
NA TRBJ1-2 TRBV6-5 NA CASSYKPGPYGYTF TGTGCCAGCAGTTACAAGCCAGGGCCCTATGGCTACACCTTC
few TRBJ2-7 TRBV5-4 TRBD1 CASSLATGSSYEQYF TGTGCCAGCAGCTTGGCGACAGGGAGCTCCTACGAGCAGTACTTC
NA TRBJ1-2 TRBV11-2 TRBD1 CASSVRDSHLYGYTF TGTGCCAGCAGCGTCCGGGACAGCCACCTCTATGGCTACACCTTC
NA TRBJ2-1 TRBV4-1 NA CASSQGASAYNEQFF TGCGCCAGCAGCCAAGGGGCCTCAGCATACAATGAGCAGTTCTTC
NA TRBJ1-3 TRBV9 NA CASSTDDTGLRRNTIYF TGTGCCAGCAGCACCGACGATACAGGGCTCCGGCGGAACACCATATATTTT
NA TRBJ2-1 TRBV5-1 NA CASSSPTGSGPNNEQFF TGCGCCAGCAGCTCGCCTACAGGGAGCGGACCAAACAATGAGCAGTTCTTC
NA TRBJ1-5 TRBV11-2 NA CASSLRGGQPQHF TGTGCCAGCAGCTTAAGGGGAGGTCAGCCCCAGCATTTT
once TRBJ2-2 TRBV7-6 NA CASSLVEGGELFF TGTGCCAGCAGCTTGGTAGAGGGCGGGGAGCTGTTTTTT
NA TRBJ1-1 TRBV29-1 NA CSVTSWGFGGNTEAFF TGCAGCGTTACTTCATGGGGCTTTGGCGGGAACACTGAAGCTTTCTTT
NA TRBJ2-7 TRBV6-5 NA CASSYRDQTYEQYF TGTGCCAGCAGTTACCGGGATCAAACCTACGAGCAGTACTTC
NA TRBJ1-4 TRBV4-3 NA CASSPGVATNEKLFF TGCGCCAGCAGCCCCGGTGTGGCAACTAATGAAAAACTGTTTTTT
NA TRBJ2-3 TRBV5-1 NA CASSFSRGSTDTQYF TGCGCCAGCAGCTTTTCTCGGGGTAGCACAGATACGCAGTATTTT
NA TRBJ1-1 TRBV7-2 NA CASSTRGSTEAFF TGTGCCAGCAGTACGCGCGGGTCGACTGAAGCTTTCTTT
NA TRBJ2-1 TRBV3-1/TRBV3-2 TRBD2 CASSQGGTSSRNEQFF TGTGCCAGCAGCCAAGGCGGGACTAGCAGTCGCAATGAGCAGTTCTTC
NA TRBJ1-1 TRBV28 TRBD1 CASSPPDRDGTEAFF TGTGCCAGCAGTCCCCCCGACAGGGATGGCACTGAAGCTTTCTTT
NA TRBJ2-1 TRBV11-2 NA CASSTTVQSSYNEQFF TGTGCCAGCAGTACCACAGTGCAGAGCTCCTACAATGAGCAGTTCTTC
NA TRBJ1-5 TRBV19 TRBD1 CASLDRGNSNQPQHF TGTGCCAGCCTTGACAGGGGTAATAGCAATCAGCCCCAGCATTTT
NA TRBJ2-5 TRBV6-5 NA CASSYEFATKETQYF TGTGCCAGCAGTTACGAATTCGCTACGAAAGAGACCCAGTACTTC
NA TRBJ2-2 TRBV7-7 TRBD2 CASSQLPGGANTGELFF TGTGCTAGCAGCCAACTCCCCGGGGGGGCGAACACCGGGGAGCTGTTTTTT
NA TRBJ1-2 TRBV6-2/TRBV6-3 TRBD1 CASSRQGAVGYTF TGTGCCAGCAGTCGACAGGGGGCGGTTGGCTACACCTTC
NA TRBJ2-3 TRBV30 NA CAWEDKGRDTQYF TGTGCCTGGGAGGACAAGGGCCGAGATACGCAGTATTTT
NA TRBJ1-1 TRBV7-2 TRBD1 CASSRQGNTEAFF TGTGCCAGCAGCAGACAGGGGAACACTGAAGCTTTCTTT
NA TRBJ1-1 TRBV5-1 NA CASSLWGPGTEAFF TGCGCCAGCAGCTTGTGGGGGCCGGGCACTGAAGCTTTCTTT
NA TRBJ2-7 TRBV7-8 NA CASSPTDTSYEQYF TGTGCCAGCAGCCCAACTGACACCTCCTACGAGCAGTACTTC
NA TRBJ1-5 TRBV25-1 NA CASSEFGLNQPQHF TGTGCCAGCAGTGAATTTGGCCTCAATCAGCCCCAGCATTTT
NA TRBJ1-2 TRBV18 NA CASSPTVNYGYTF TGTGCCAGCTCACCCACAGTGAACTATGGCTACACCTTC
NA TRBJ1-1 TRBV27 NA CASTPGRGTEAFF TGTGCCAGCACCCCAGGCAGGGGCACTGAAGCTTTCTTT
NA TRBJ2-1 TRBV12-5 TRBD1 CASGSPKDRSNEQFF TGTGCTAGTGGTTCTCCCAAGGACAGGTCCAATGAGCAGTTCTTC
NA TRBJ1-3 TRBV6-5 NA CASIQGSGNTIYF TGTGCCAGCATACAGGGTTCCGGAAACACCATATATTTT
NA TRBJ1-6 TRBV5-1 TRBD1 CASSSDRVSPLHF TGCGCCAGCAGCTCGGACAGGGTTTCACCCCTCCACTTT
NA TRBJ1-1 TRBV6-5 NA CASSYGATLNTEAFF TGTGCCAGCAGTTACGGGGCGACTCTGAACACTGAAGCTTTCTTT
once TRBJ2-3 TRBV7-2 NA CASSAKHRVGTDTQYF TGTGCCAGCAGCGCCAAGCACAGGGTCGGAACAGATACGCAGTATTTT
NA TRBJ2-5 TRBV2 NA CAGGYGQSLQETQYF TGTGCCGGGGGCTACGGGCAGAGCCTCCAAGAGACCCAGTACTTC